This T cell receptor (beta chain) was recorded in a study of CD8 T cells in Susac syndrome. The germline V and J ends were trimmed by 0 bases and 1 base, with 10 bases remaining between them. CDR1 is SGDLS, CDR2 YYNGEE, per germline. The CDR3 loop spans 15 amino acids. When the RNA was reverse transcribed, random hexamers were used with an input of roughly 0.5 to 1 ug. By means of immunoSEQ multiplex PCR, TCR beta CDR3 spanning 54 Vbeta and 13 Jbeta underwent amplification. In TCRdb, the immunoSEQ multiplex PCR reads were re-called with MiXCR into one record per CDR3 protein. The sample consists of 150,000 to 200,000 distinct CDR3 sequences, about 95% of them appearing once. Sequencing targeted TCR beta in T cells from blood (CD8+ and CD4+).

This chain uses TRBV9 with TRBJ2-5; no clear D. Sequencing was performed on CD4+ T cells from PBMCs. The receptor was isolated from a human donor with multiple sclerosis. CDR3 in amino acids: CASSVGSTVQETQYF. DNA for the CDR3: TGTGCCAGCAGCGTAGGTTCGACCGTCCAAGAGACCCAGTACTTC.